This T cell receptor beta chain emerged from a study of T cells in tumors after PD-1 blockade. About the study: Each patient got pembrolizumab 200 mg every 3 weeks or cemiplimab 350 mg every 2 weeks. Daily vismodegib 150 mg continued in a subset of anti-PD-1-treated patients. The study, taken as a whole, reports: Peripheral recruitment is suggested, as some novel exhausted tumor clones were in pre-treatment blood.

With respect to this clone: No antigen is known for it.

TCRdb's table, derived via immunoSEQ multiplex PCR, lists solely in-frame clones and lacks some. The sample shows some 20,000 clones, 78% of them seen only once. This CDR3 region has 13 residues. Germline CDR1 and CDR2: SGHRS and YFSETQ. Deletions cut 4 bases from V and 10 bases from J, with 15 bases between. The chain recombines TRBV5-1 with TRBJ2-1, with a tentative D call TRBD1 (6 bases). Sequenced material: PBMCs, taken before anti-PD-1 treatment. The TCR sequence derives from a human donor with basal cell carcinoma. This CDR3 reads CASSLQQGREQFF. As DNA, the CDR3 is TGCGCCAGCAGCCTACAACAGGGAAGGGAGCAGTTCTTC.